This entry lists 24 T cell receptor beta chains sequenced from one sample in a study of regulatory T cells in long-lasting Graves disease. The TCR beta library used iRepertoire HTBI primers with Arm-PCR amplification of CDR3. TCRdb passed the multiplex PCR reads through MiXCR, listing each CDR3 protein once. In the table there are around 430,000 distinct CDR3 sequences, less than 25% of which are singletons. Described time point: persistent/refractory GD, antithyroid drugs over 5 years with positive TRAb. PBMC-extracted RNA yielded the TCR library. The starting material was peripheral blood mononuclear cells (PBMCs), obtained when the disease was refractory, from a patient treated with antithyroid drugs. These receptors all stem from a female donor with Graves disease.

This chain connects TRBV3-1 to TRBJ2-5; a weak D match, TRBD1 (7 bases). This CDR3 contains 15 residues. Germline CDR1 is LGHDT and CDR2 is YNNKEL (reference sequence). The V end lost 2 bases, the J end lost 4 bases, and 14 bases lay between the germline ends. The CDR3 bases are TGTGCCAGCAGCCAACTCCCTCAGGGGGGAGAGACCCAGTACTTC. Translating gives CASSQLPQGGETQYF.

This clonotype has ten or more counts. V usage is TRBV6-5 and J usage is TRBJ2-6; TRBD1 agrees at 7 bases. The V gene's germline CDR1 is MNHEY and CDR2 SVGAGI. This CDR3 has 15 residues. Trimming removed 4 bases from V and 9 bases from J; junction bases left unmatched: 9. CDR3 region: CASSSPAGGDNVLTF. CDR3 sequence (DNA): TGTGCCAGCAGTTCGCCCGCAGGGGGTGACAACGTCCTGACTTTC.

At least ten counts were recorded for this clonotype. The rearrangement joins TRBV11-2 to TRBJ2-7; D call uncertain. The CDR3 consists of 13 residues. Trimming took 4 bases from V and 2 from J, leaving 9 bases between them. Per the germline V gene, CDR1 is SGHAT and CDR2 is FQNNGV. CDR3 sequence: CASSSQPPYEQYF. The CDR3 region has the DNA TGTGCCAGCAGCTCCCAGCCCCCCTACGAGCAGTACTTC.

This clonotype has only a few counts. A junction end diverges from the germline sequence, so it may reflect a read error. The gene calls are TRBV7-2 and TRBJ2-7, with D perhaps assigned TRBD1 or TRBD2 (5 bases each). Germline V gene sequence: CDR1 SGHTA, CDR2 FQGNSA. The CDR3 runs 14 residues. CDR3 bases: TGTGCCAGCAGCTGGACCGGGACCCCCTACGGGCAGTACTTC. This sequence encodes CASSWTGTPYGQYF.

In its sample, this clonotype was seen many times. The rearrangement uses TRBV7-3 and TRBJ1-2; the D gene is possibly TRBD1 (6 bases). Germline V gene sequence: CDR1 SGHTA, CDR2 FQGTGA. V lost 5 bases to trimming and J lost 4 bases, with 17 bases between them. The CDR3 runs 15 residues. The CDR3 here is CASSQAGGRLYGYTF. The DNA for the CDR3 is TGTGCCAGCAGCCAAGCGGGGGGCAGGCTCTATGGCTACACCTTC.

This clonotype appeared a few times. The chain combines TRBV29-1 with TRBJ2-2; 7 nucleotides match TRBD1. Germline loops: CDR1 SQVTM, CDR2 ANQGSEA. V dropped 2 bases and J dropped 5; count of bases not matched to a gene: 11. The CDR3 runs 16 residues. DNA of the CDR3: TGCAGCGTTGAAAGTCCCGGCAGGGGGAAAACCGGGGAGCTGTTTTTT. Translated, it gives CSVESPGRGKTGELFF.

This clonotype was detected ten times or more. This rearrangement joins TRBV2 to TRBJ1-1, with TRBD1 as a possible D gene (6 bases). V was trimmed by 2 bases and J by 2 bases, leaving 12 bases between them. The CDR3 consists of 15 residues. Germline V gives CDR1 SNHLY, CDR2 FYNNEI. Here the CDR3 reads CASSETSGANTEAFF. The CDR3 bases are TGTGCCAGCAGTGAAACCTCGGGGGCCAACACTGAAGCTTTCTTT. Together with reference TRBV2 and TRBJ1-1, the CDR3 gives the full variable domain: EPEVTQTPSHQVTQMGQEVILRCVPISNHLYFYWYRQILGQKVEFLVSFYNNEISEKSEIFDDQFSVERPDGSNFTLKIRSTKLEDSAMYFCASSETSGANTEAFFGQGTRLTVV.

The rearrangement uses TRBV20-1 and TRBJ1-2; no clear D gene. V gave up 6 bases and J gave up 4 bases, with 12 bases separating them. The CDR3 length is 12 residues. Germline V gene lookup returns CDR1 DFQATT and CDR2 SNEGSKA (reference sequence). The DNA for the CDR3 is TGCAGTGCGGTTGAAAGGGCCTATGGCTACACCTTC. This encodes CSAVERAYGYTF.

There are many counts of this clonotype. The chain couples TRBV2 to TRBJ2-7; weak D call: TRBD1 (6 bases). The CDR3 contains 16 residues. The V end was cut by 7 bases, the J end by 6 bases, with 25 bases between. Germline loops: CDR1 SNHLY, CDR2 FYNNEI. The CDR3 DNA reads as TGTGCCAGCACCGGAAGGCGCAGGGGTCTCTCTTTCGAGCAGTACTTC. This gives the protein CASTGRRRGLSFEQYF.

This clonotype was observed many times. CDR3 in DNA: TGTGCCAGCATGGAGGGACTAGCGGACTCCTACGAGCAGTACTTC. Encoded protein: CASMEGLADSYEQYF. The chain recombines TRBV28 with TRBJ2-7; 11 nucleotides align to TRBD2. The CDR3 is 15 amino acids. J gave up 0 bases and V 7 bases, and 5 bases lay outside the gene matches. The germline V gene encodes CDR1 MDHEN and CDR2 SYDVKM.

About this clonotype itself: The junction shows a germline mismatch at one end, possibly a read error. This sequence joins TRBV30 and TRBJ1-2; no clear D. Germline lookup yields CDR1 GTSNPN and CDR2 SVGIG (reference sequence). CDR3 length equals 14 residues. In nucleotides, the CDR3 is TGTGCCAGGAGTGTACTCGGACGGAACTATGGCTACACCTTC. Its protein is CARSVLGRNYGYTF.

Many counts were recorded for this clonotype. The chain has TRBV7-9 and TRBJ1-2; 8 nucleotides align to TRBD1. Germline V gene lookup returns CDR1 SEHNR and CDR2 FQNEAQ (reference sequence). Germline trimming cut 5 bases from V and 7 bases from J; bases unmatched to any gene: 12. The CDR3 covers 15 residues. Here the CDR3 reads CASSQVRDRGAGYTF. The CDR3 DNA reads TGTGCCAGCAGCCAGGTCCGAGACAGGGGCGCTGGCTACACCTTC.

The gene calls are TRBV6-2 or TRBV6-3 and TRBJ2-7; 11 nucleotides align to TRBD2. The trim removed 2 bases at V and 2 bases at J, leaving 5 bases unmatched. CDR1 is MNHEY, CDR2 SVGEGT, per germline. CDR3 length: 16 residues. CDR3 sequence: CASSYPSGGFPYEQYF. CDR3 DNA sequence: TGTGCCAGCAGTTACCCTAGCGGGGGGTTCCCCTACGAGCAGTACTTC.

Remarks on this clonotype: This may be a read error: a much more frequent sequence differs by one nucleotide. The chain links TRBV11-2 to TRBJ1-1; TRBD1 is a possible D gene (5 bases). V gave up 4 bases and J gave up 4 bases, with 16 bases separating them. Per germline, CDR1 SGHAT and CDR2 FQNNGV. This CDR3 has 15 residues. DNA of the CDR3: TGTGCCAGCAGCTCAGGGTCCTCTATTAGCACTGAAGCTTTCTTT. Protein sequence: CASSSGSSISTEAFF.

Turning to this clonotype: Mismatch with germline at one junction end may stem from a read error. The rearrangement uses TRBV27 and TRBJ2-1; no definite D call. Germline CDR1 reads MNHEY; CDR2 reads SMNVEV (reference sequence). The CDR3 loop spans 17 amino acids. CDR3 in amino acids: CASSSAYDRTPYNEQFF. The CDR3 nucleotides are TGTGCCAGCAGTTCCGCCTACGATCGGACCCCCTATAATGAGCAGTTCTTC.

This clonotype was picked up a small number of times. The chain links TRBV6-1 to TRBJ2-7; the D gene is possibly TRBD2 (6 bases). CDR3 length: 12 residues. V lost 4 bases to trimming and J lost 7 bases, with 11 bases between them. Per the germline V gene, CDR1 is MNHNS and CDR2 is SASEGT. The CDR3 DNA reads as TGTGCCAGCAGTGCTTCCGGGACTGAGCAGTACTTC. Protein sequence: CASSASGTEQYF.

This clonotype occurred many times. The gene calls are TRBV29-1 and TRBJ1-2, with D perhaps matching TRBD1 (6 bases). V lost 6 bases and J 3 bases, leaving 14 bases between the germline ends. Per germline, CDR1 SQVTM and CDR2 ANQGSEA. The CDR3 consists of 13 residues. This chain's CDR3 is CSVGGPTDYGYTF. As DNA, the CDR3 is TGCAGCGTCGGGGGGCCGACGGACTATGGCTACACCTTC.

Comment on this clonotype: A much more abundant neighbour one base away suggests this may be a read error. The V gene is TRBV11-3, the J gene TRBJ2-4; D is ambiguous. There are 13 residues in the CDR3. In germline, CDR1 is SGHNT, CDR2 YENEEA. This CDR3 is CTSSLSRTGIQYF. CDR3 nucleotide sequence: TGTACCAGCAGCTTATCCCGGACGGGCATTCAGTACTTC.

This clonotype is a singleton in its sample. The gene calls are TRBV3-2 and TRBJ1-1; TRBD1 is the table's D call and was not checked against the DNA. TRBV3-2 is designated a pseudogene. The length of the CDR3 is 15 residues. The CDR3: CASSQDRDVYTEAFF. CDR3 in DNA: TGTGCCAGCAGCCAAGACAGGGACGTGTACACTGAAGCTTTCTTT.

The chain carries TRBV4-3 and TRBJ1-4; no reliable D call. CDR1 is LGHNA and CDR2 is YSLEER in the germline V gene. Trimming removed 0 bases from V and 5 bases from J, with 13 bases in between. This CDR3 has 16 amino acids. The CDR3 DNA reads TGCGCCAGCAGCCAAGATTTCGAGCAGTCAAATGAAAAACTGTTTTTT. Amino acids: CASSQDFEQSNEKLFF.

This clonotype turned up a few times. The chain couples TRBV6-1 to TRBJ1-4; no reliable D call. Deletions cut 5 bases from V and 0 bases from J, with 10 bases between. CDR3 length equals 15 residues. Germline lookup yields CDR1 MNHNS and CDR2 SASEGT. The CDR3 coding sequence is TGTGCCAGCAGTCTCACGGGGACAACTAATGAAAAACTGTTTTTT. It encodes CASSLTGTTNEKLFF.

This clonotype was detected a few times. The chain joins TRBV24-1 to TRBJ2-1; weak D call: TRBD2 (5 bases). The CDR3 has 18 amino acids. Per the germline V gene, CDR1 is KGHDR and CDR2 is SFDVKD. Trimming removed 3 bases from V and 3 bases from J, with 20 bases in between. CDR3: CATSDPPLLGYSYNEQFF. CDR3 bases: TGTGCCACCAGTGATCCCCCCTTACTAGGATATAGCTACAATGAGCAGTTCTTC.

The chain combines TRBV7-9 with TRBJ2-7; no reliable D call. The CDR3 totals 15 residues. Germline lookup yields CDR1 SEHNR and CDR2 FQNEAQ (reference sequence). V gave up 1 base and J gave up 3 bases, with 13 bases separating them. The DNA of the CDR3 is TGTGCCAGCAGCTTAGATTCGCCAGAATACTACGAGCAGTACTTC. It yields the protein CASSLDSPEYYEQYF.

As to this clonotype: One end of the junction varies from germline; a read error may be responsible. The rearrangement uses TRBV7-6 and TRBJ2-7; D tentatively fits TRBD1 or TRBD2 (5 bases each). The CDR3 sequence is 18 residues long. Germline CDR1 is SGHVS and CDR2 is FNYEAQ. The CDR3, as DNA: TGTGCCAACAGCCTCTTGATCCCGAAACGGGACGAATCCTACGAGCAGTACTTC. Residues: CANSLLIPKRDESYEQYF.